The 8 T cell receptor beta chains reported below all come from one sample, sequenced in a study of blood T cell repertoires in COVID-19. The data were produced by immunoSEQ multiplex PCR, yet TCRdb's version contains in-frame clones alone and is incomplete. The sample has roughly 200,000 clones, 90% seen once; the top ten hold 0.62%. The specimen was peripheral blood. These receptors all stem from a middle-aged man with acute or convalescent COVID-19.

The J gene is TRBJ1-3, the V gene TRBV2; D is uncertain. Trimming removed 3 bases from V and 11 bases from J, with 11 bases in between. CDR1 and CDR2 (germline): SNHLY, FYNNEI. This CDR3 contains 12 residues. CDR3 in DNA: TGTGCCAGCAGTGAGCAGGATACGGCCATATATTTT. It yields the protein CASSEQDTAIYF.

The chain is built from TRBV18 and TRBJ2-2; TRBD2 matches at 9 bases. CDR3 size: 17 residues. The V segment lost 2 bases and the J segment 0 bases; nucleotides outside the gene matches: 4. Germline CDR1 and CDR2: KGHSH and LQKENI. This chain's CDR3 is CASSPTLAGTNTGELFF. The DNA of the CDR3 is TGTGCCAGCTCACCAACCCTAGCGGGGACGAACACCGGGGAGCTGTTTTTT.

V usage is TRBV27 and J usage is TRBJ2-7; D is unclear. Trimming left V 3 bases short and J 4 bases short, with 13 bases between. The CDR3 loop spans 14 amino acids. Germline V CDR1 and CDR2: MNHEY, SMNVEV (reference sequence). The CDR3 spells CASSLSSVDYEQYF. The CDR3 DNA sequence: TGTGCCAGCAGTTTGAGCAGCGTGGATTACGAGCAGTACTTC.

The chain uses TRBV29-1 and TRBJ2-1, with D perhaps TRBD2 (6 bases). Germline CDR1 reads SQVTM; CDR2 reads ANQGSEA. This CDR3 has 15 amino acids. V gave up 5 bases and J gave up 2 bases, with 16 bases separating them. The CDR3 is CSVLGTATTYNEQFF. As DNA, the CDR3 is TGCAGCGTTCTGGGGACTGCCACGACCTACAATGAGCAGTTCTTC.

The chain couples TRBV2 to TRBJ2-7; a possible D gene is TRBD1 (5 bases). Germline lookup yields CDR1 SNHLY and CDR2 FYNNEI. V lost 2 bases to trimming and J lost 3 bases, with 5 bases between them. The length of the CDR3 is 12 residues. The CDR3 DNA follows: TGTGCCAGCAGTGAACAGGGCTACGAGCAGTACGTC. This gives the protein CASSEQGYEQYV.

V usage is TRBV6-1 and J usage is TRBJ2-7; 11 nucleotides line up with TRBD2. Germline V gives CDR1 MNHNS, CDR2 SASEGT. V dropped 4 bases and J dropped 5; count of bases not matched to a gene: 10. The CDR3 contains 16 residues. CDR3 in amino acids: CASSGRLAGPGNEQYF. The CDR3 bases are TGTGCCAGCAGTGGCAGACTAGCGGGGCCGGGGAACGAGCAGTACTTC.

The rearrangement joins TRBV11-1 to TRBJ2-2; 8 bases fit TRBD1. The CDR3 extends over 15 amino acids. Losses at the gene ends were 5 bases for V and 7 bases for J; bases not matched to a gene: 9. Germline lookup yields CDR1 SGHAT and CDR2 FQDESV (reference sequence). The CDR3 bases are TGTGCCAGCAGCCCTGGGTCAGGGGGCGGCGGGGAGCTGTTTTTT. Translating it yields CASSPGSGGGGELFF.

The chain carries TRBV2 and TRBJ1-2; D is perhaps TRBD1 (6 bases). CDR1 is SNHLY, CDR2 FYNNEI, per germline. Trimming cost V 4 bases and J 7 bases, with 13 bases left between them. The CDR3 loop spans 13 amino acids. CDR3 nucleotide sequence: TGTGCCAGCAGTGCACAGGGTTCTGGTGGCTACACCTTC. Protein: CASSAQGSGGYTF.